These 28 T cell receptor beta chains originate from one sample sequenced in a study of blood T cell repertoires in COVID-19. Data came from immunoSEQ multiplex PCR; TCRdb stores just in-frame clones and leaves some out. The table records 50,000 or so clones, under 90% of them present only once. Sequencing was carried out using peripheral blood. Receptor source: a human donor in a cohort sampled during active COVID-19.

The CDR3: CASSFGSGGLTEAFF. Here the CDR3 DNA reads TGCGCCAGCAGCTTCGGGTCCGGGGGGCTCACTGAAGCTTTCTTT. V is TRBV5-1 and J is TRBJ1-1; D perhaps matches TRBD1 (6 bases). The V and J ends lost 2 bases and 4 bases respectively, with 15 bases between them. The CDR3 has 15 amino acids. Germline CDR1 and CDR2: SGHRS and YFSETQ.

The chain uses TRBV27 and TRBJ2-7, with 10 bases aligning to TRBD1. The junction had 11 bases not matched to a gene; V was cut back by 5 bases and J by 4 bases. The CDR3 totals 16 residues. The germline CDR1 and CDR2 sequences are MNHEY and SMNVEV (reference sequence). Here the CDR3 reads CASSPRGTGVGYEQYF. CDR3 DNA: TGTGCCAGCAGTCCCCGCGGGACAGGGGTGGGTTACGAGCAGTACTTC.

This CDR3 reads CASTPSGDRGTYEQYF. The CDR3 region has the DNA TGTGCCAGTACACCGTCCGGGGACAGGGGCACCTACGAGCAGTACTTC. The genes are TRBV19 and TRBJ2-7; 10 bases fit TRBD1. V shed 7 bases, J shed 2 bases, and the junction held 11 bases outside the gene matches. Per germline, CDR1 LNHDA and CDR2 SQIVND (reference sequence). There are 16 residues in the CDR3. Looking up the rest from reference TRBV19 and TRBJ2-7 gives the full variable domain: DGGITQSPKYLFRKEGQNVTLSCEQNLNHDAMYWYRQDPGQGLRLIYYSQIVNDFQKGDIAEGYSVSREKKESFPLTVTSAQKNPTAFYLCASTPSGDRGTYEQYFGPGTRLTVT.

The V gene is TRBV5-6, the J gene TRBJ1-1; tentative D call: TRBD1 (6 bases). The CDR3 is 14 amino acids. The germline V and J ends were trimmed by 1 base and 5 bases, with 12 bases remaining between them. Germline CDR1 and CDR2: SGHDT and YYEEEE. The CDR3 here is CASSLPGVETEAFF. The CDR3 DNA follows: TGTGCCAGCAGCTTGCCAGGGGTAGAAACTGAAGCTTTCTTT.

This chain joins TRBV7-9 and TRBJ1-1; 7 bases match TRBD1. The length of the CDR3 is 15 residues. Germline loops: CDR1 SEHNR, CDR2 FQNEAQ (reference sequence). V lost 6 bases and J lost 0; bases outside the gene matches: 7. The CDR3 protein is CASRGGRDLNTEAFF. The CDR3 DNA sequence: TGTGCCAGCAGAGGGGGCCGGGACTTGAACACTGAAGCTTTCTTT.

The genes are TRBV11-2 and TRBJ2-3, with TRBD1 matching over 9 bases. Germline-derived CDR1 and CDR2 are SGHAT and FQNNGV. The CDR3 contains 14 residues. The V gene end was trimmed by 2 bases and the J gene end by 14 bases; junction bases not matched to a gene: 11. CDR3 sequence: CASSLPLQGANRYF. The CDR3, as DNA: TGTGCCAGCAGCTTACCTCTACAGGGGGCAAACCGGTATTTT. The complete variable domain, with remaining parts taken from reference TRBV11-2 and TRBJ2-3, reads EAGVAQSPRYKIIEKRQSVAFWCNPISGHATLYWYQQILGQGPKLLIQFQNNGVVDDSQLPKDRFSAERLKGVDSTLKIQPAKLEDSAVYLCASSLPLQGANRYFGPGTRLTVL.

The CDR3 bases are TGTGCCAGCAGCTTTACAGAGACCTACGAGCAGTACTTC. As protein: CASSFTETYEQYF. The chain links TRBV7-9 to TRBJ2-7; no clear D. The germline V gene has CDR1 SEHNR and CDR2 FQNEAQ (reference sequence). Trimming pared 3 bases from V and 2 bases from J, leaving 8 bases between. The CDR3 spans 13 residues.

This clone has just one count. The chain employs TRBV6-1 and TRBJ1-5; unclear D gene. The V gene's germline CDR1 is MNHNS and CDR2 SASEGT. The V end was cut by 1 base, the J end by 9 bases, with 10 bases between. This CDR3 spans 13 amino acids. DNA for the CDR3: TGTGCCAGCAGTGAAGGCCGCGGCGGGCCCCAGCATTTT. It is translated as CASSEGRGGPQHF.

This chain uses TRBV4-2 with TRBJ1-2, with TRBD1 as a possible D gene (5 bases). The V gene's germline CDR1 is LGHNA and CDR2 YNFKEQ. The CDR3 runs 17 residues. V lost 3 bases, J lost 2 bases, and 19 bases lay in between. CDR3 residues: CASSQGLSRGHNYGYTF. CDR3 bases: TGTGCCAGCAGCCAGGGACTGTCTCGAGGGCACAACTATGGCTACACCTTC.

The rearrangement uses TRBV29-1 and TRBJ2-5, with D perhaps matching TRBD1 (6 bases). The CDR3 runs to 12 residues. Germline-derived CDR1 and CDR2 are SQVTM and ANQGSEA. V dropped 5 bases and J dropped 5 bases, with 12 bases sitting between them. The CDR3 DNA is TGCAGCGTTTATGGGGGCGGCGAGACCCAGTACTTC. It translates to CSVYGGGETQYF.

Only a few counts were recorded for this clone. The chain recombines TRBV2 with TRBJ2-2, with a possible D match to TRBD2 (6 bases). The V gene's germline CDR1 is SNHLY and CDR2 FYNNEI. The germline V and J ends were trimmed by 3 bases and 5 bases, with 16 bases remaining between them. The CDR3 contains 16 residues. The CDR3 DNA reads as TGTGCCAGCAGTGAGTCCCCAGCGGGCTGGACCGGGGAGCTGTTTTTT. Its protein product is CASSESPAGWTGELFF.

The chain couples TRBV4-1 to TRBJ2-3, with D tentatively TRBD2 (6 bases). Between the trimmed V and J ends, which lost 0 bases and 8 bases, there was a span of 12 bases. This CDR3 is 14 amino acids long. In germline, CDR1 is MGHRA, CDR2 YSYEKL. CDR3 loop: CASSQDPGAGTQYF. CDR3 in DNA: TGCGCCAGCAGCCAAGATCCGGGAGCGGGTACGCAGTATTTT.

This rearrangement joins TRBV5-1 to TRBJ1-6; D is unclear. The CDR3 covers 16 residues. V was clipped by 0 bases and J by 0 bases, with 7 bases between them. CDR1 and CDR2 (germline): SGHRS, YFSETQ. This CDR3 reads CASSLAADSYNSPLHF. CDR3 coding DNA: TGCGCCAGCAGCTTGGCCGCGGACTCCTATAATTCACCCCTCCACTTT. Full variable domain (outside the CDR3, taken from reference TRBV5-1 and TRBJ1-6): KAGVTQTPRYLIKTRGQQVTLSCSPISGHRSVSWYQQTPGQGLQFLFEYFSETQRNKGNFPGRFSGRQFSNSRSEMNVSTLELGDSALYLCASSLAADSYNSPLHFGNGTRLTVT.

The rearrangement links TRBV5-1 to TRBJ2-1; a possible D gene is TRBD2 (5 bases). This CDR3 has 15 amino acids. V was pared by 5 bases and J by 0 bases, with 12 bases between. The germline V gene has CDR1 SGHRS and CDR2 YFSETQ. The CDR3 spells CASSKADSSYNEQFF. The CDR3 DNA reads as TGCGCCAGCAGTAAAGCGGATAGCTCCTACAATGAGCAGTTCTTC.

The V and J genes are TRBV3-1 (or the pseudogene TRBV3-2) and TRBJ2-2, with D tentatively TRBD2 (5 bases). The CDR3 is made up of 15 amino acids. Per germline, CDR1 LGHDT and CDR2 YNNKEL (reference sequence). Trimming took 1 base from V and 5 from J, leaving 11 bases between them. The CDR3 loop is CASSQVRTSTGELFF. DNA for the CDR3: TGTGCCAGCAGCCAAGTGAGGACTTCGACCGGGGAGCTGTTTTTT.

In this sample, this clone turned up once. The chain joins TRBV5-5 to TRBJ2-5; maybe TRBD2 (6 bases). Deletions cut 4 bases from V and 4 bases from J, with 11 bases between. The CDR3 has 13 residues. CDR1 SGHKS and CDR2 YYEKEE come from the germline V gene (reference sequence). The CDR3 DNA reads TGTGCCAGCAGCCCCGGGACTGGAGAGACCCAGTACTTC. Its protein is CASSPGTGETQYF.

This rearrangement joins TRBV9 to TRBJ1-4, with TRBD1 as a possible D gene (6 bases). CDR1 is SGDLS, CDR2 YYNGEE, per germline. Trimming removed 3 bases from V and 8 bases from J, with 17 bases in between. The CDR3 is made up of 15 amino acids. The CDR3 DNA reads as TGTGCCAGCAGCGCCACAGGGTCGGTTAGCGAAAAACTGTTTTTT. This sequence encodes CASSATGSVSEKLFF. The variable domain in full, with the rest retrieved from reference TRBV9 and TRBJ1-4, is DSGVTQTPKHLITATGQRVTLRCSPRSGDLSVYWYQQSLDQGLQFLIQYYNGEERAKGNILERFSAQQFPDLHSELNLSSLELGDSALYFCASSATGSVSEKLFFGSGTQLSVL.

The V and J genes are TRBV6-4 and TRBJ2-5, with a possible D match to TRBD1 (6 bases). Germline V gene lookup returns CDR1 MRHNA and CDR2 SNTAGT. This CDR3 is 20 amino acids long. V was trimmed by 7 bases and J by 3 bases, leaving 33 bases between them. DNA for the CDR3: TGTGCCAGCAAAGATCAGGGGTATCATAGGGATGGGGAGCCCAAAGAGACCCAGTACTTC. Residues: CASKDQGYHRDGEPKETQYF.

V gene TRBV5-5 combines with J gene TRBJ1-2; 8 nucleotides match TRBD1. Germline V lookup: CDR1 SGHKS, CDR2 YYEKEE (reference sequence). V lost 2 bases and J lost 6; bases outside the gene matches: 3. The CDR3 is 13 amino acids. The CDR3 loop reads CASSLQGEDGYTF. The DNA of the CDR3 is TGTGCCAGCAGCTTACAGGGGGAAGATGGCTACACCTTC.

This clone is a singleton in its sample. This sequence joins TRBV2 and TRBJ1-1; the D is unclear. This CDR3 spans 13 amino acids. CDR1 is SNHLY, CDR2 FYNNEI, per germline. Trimming shortened V by 6 bases and J by 1 base, and 9 bases separated the two germline ends. The CDR3 DNA reads as TGTGCCAGCAGGGCCTTCTCGAACACTGAAGCTTTCTTT. Encoded protein: CASRAFSNTEAFF.

V gene TRBV19 combines with J gene TRBJ2-4, with 13 bases lining up with TRBD2. V shed 4 bases, J shed 5 bases, and the junction held 11 bases outside the gene matches. Germline V gene data show CDR1 as LNHDA and CDR2 as SQIVND (reference sequence). The CDR3 contains 18 residues. In DNA, the CDR3 is TGTGCCAGTAGTACCCGGACTAGCGGGAGCCCCGGGGAAAACATTCAGTACTTC. Its protein product is CASSTRTSGSPGENIQYF.

The chain has TRBV27 and TRBJ1-1, with 7 nucleotides matching TRBD1. CDR3 length: 13 residues. J was trimmed by 2 bases and V by 8 bases; bases with no gene match: 5. Germline V gene lookup returns CDR1 MNHEY and CDR2 SMNVEV (reference sequence). CDR3 sequence (DNA): TGTGCCAGCGGGAGACAGGGAAACACTGAAGCTTTCTTT. It encodes CASGRQGNTEAFF.

This clone showed up just once. V gene TRBV28 combines with J gene TRBJ1-6; 7 positions match TRBD1. The CDR3 has 14 residues. CDR1 is MDHEN, CDR2 SYDVKM, per germline. V shed 6 bases, J shed 8 bases, and the junction held 7 bases outside the gene matches. As DNA, the CDR3 is TGTGCCAGCAGGGAGACAGGGCGGCATTCACCCCTCCACTTT. Amino acid sequence: CASRETGRHSPLHF. The full variable domain, with the rest looked up from reference TRBV28 and TRBJ1-6, is DVKVTQSSRYLVKRTGEKVFLECVQDMDHENMFWYRQDPGLGLRLIYFSYDVKMKEKGDIPEGYSVSREKKERFSLILESASTNQTSMYLCASRETGRHSPLHFGNGTRLTVT.

The chain carries TRBV6-5 and TRBJ2-3, with 9 bases identical to TRBD1. The V segment lost 5 bases and the J segment 6 bases; nucleotides outside the gene matches: 6. Germline V gene sequence: CDR1 MNHEY, CDR2 SVGAGI. The CDR3 runs 14 residues. CDR3 loop: CASSIRQGEDTQYF. CDR3 in DNA: TGTGCCAGCAGTATTAGACAGGGGGAGGATACGCAGTATTTT.

J is TRBJ1-1 and V is TRBV18; D call uncertain. The CDR3 has 12 residues. V lost 5 bases, J lost 5 bases, and 9 bases lay in between. Germline V gives CDR1 KGHSH, CDR2 LQKENI. The CDR3 nucleotides read TGTGCCAGCTCAAGATACCAGACTGAAGCTTTCTTT. Translated, it gives CASSRYQTEAFF. Based on the CDR3 plus reference TRBV18 and TRBJ1-1, the full variable domain is NAGVMQNPRHLVRRRGQEARLRCSPMKGHSHVYWYRQLPEEGLKFMVYLQKENIIDESGMPKERFSAEFPKEGPSILRIQQVVRGDSAAYFCASSRYQTEAFFGQGTRLTVV.

CDR3 residues: CAISGGRGVRTEAFF. The CDR3 coding sequence is TGTGCCATCAGTGGGGGCAGGGGGGTTCGCACTGAAGCTTTCTTT. The chain combines TRBV10-3 with TRBJ1-1; 7 bases line up with TRBD1. Trimming removed 4 bases from V and 4 bases from J; junction bases left unmatched: 9. CDR1 is ENHRY and CDR2 is SYGVKD in the germline V gene. CDR3 length: 15 amino acids.

This clone was seen just once. The chain recombines TRBV5-1 with TRBJ1-3; 9 bases agree with TRBD1. The CDR3 is 16 amino acids. V lost 1 base, J lost 3 bases, and 5 bases stayed unmatched. Looked up from germline, CDR1 is SGHRS and CDR2 is YFSETQ. CDR3 sequence reads: CASSLRTGGFGNTIYF. The CDR3 coding sequence is TGCGCCAGCAGCTTGCGCACAGGGGGCTTTGGAAACACCATATATTTT. Full variable domain (remainder filled in from reference TRBV5-1 and TRBJ1-3): KAGVTQTPRYLIKTRGQQVTLSCSPISGHRSVSWYQQTPGQGLQFLFEYFSETQRNKGNFPGRFSGRQFSNSRSEMNVSTLELGDSALYLCASSLRTGGFGNTIYFGEGSWLTVV.

V gene TRBV4-2 combines with J gene TRBJ1-2, with D unresolved. Trimming took 0 bases from V and 0 from J, leaving 8 bases between them. Germline CDR1 LGHNA, CDR2 YNFKEQ. The CDR3 is 15 amino acids. CDR3 DNA sequence: TGTGCCAGCAGCCAAGATAGAAGAGCTAACTATGGCTACACCTTC. Protein: CASSQDRRANYGYTF.